The 9 T cell receptor beta chains in this list originate from one sample, sequenced in a study of shared clonotypes between healthy human individuals. Profiling relied on immunoSEQ multiplex PCR, and the TCRdb table lists in-frame clones only, not all of them. The table has roughly 2.5 million clones, around 94% seen once. Sequenced sample: naive CD4+ T cells sorted from blood. Subset: CD45RA+ positively selected. Receptors were obtained from a man aged 18 to 30 in good health.

This sequence joins TRBV28 and TRBJ1-1; possibly TRBD1 for D (6 bases). From germline, CDR1 is MDHEN and CDR2 SYDVKM. The CDR3 contains 14 residues. V was shortened by 2 bases and J by 3 bases, with 10 bases between the two germline ends. CDR3 DNA: TGTGCCAGCAGTTTACAGGGGAGGTACACTGAAGCTTTCTTT. Encoded protein: CASSLQGRYTEAFF.

The gene calls are TRBV5-4 and TRBJ1-1; no clear D. Trimming pared 4 bases from V and 1 base from J, leaving 8 bases between. From germline, CDR1 is SGHNT and CDR2 YYREEE (reference sequence). The CDR3 spans 13 residues. The CDR3 sequence: CASSGWENTEAFF. The CDR3 DNA is TGTGCCAGCAGCGGGTGGGAGAACACTGAAGCTTTCTTT.

This chain joins TRBV7-8 and TRBJ1-6, with 8 bases lining up with TRBD1. CDR3 size: 15 residues. V gave up 2 bases and J gave up 9 bases; unmatched junction bases: 6. Germline loops: CDR1 SGHVS, CDR2 FQNEAQ. The CDR3, as DNA: TGTGCCAGCAGCTTACGTGAGACAGGGGCTTCACCCCTCCACTTT. Its translation: CASSLRETGASPLHF.

This sequence joins TRBV5-1 and TRBJ2-5; TRBD2 agrees at 11 bases. In germline, CDR1 is SGHRS, CDR2 YFSETQ. V lost 4 bases, J lost 7 bases, and 9 bases stayed unmatched. The CDR3 is 15 residues long. CDR3 sequence reads: CASSTLAGDSVTQYF. CDR3 coding DNA: TGCGCCAGCAGCACACTAGCGGGAGACTCGGTGACCCAGTACTTC.

This clone was seen just once. The rearrangement uses TRBV5-1 and TRBJ2-1; TRBD2 matches 10 bases. The J segment lost 2 bases and the V segment lost 3 bases, leaving 8 bases of the junction unmatched. This CDR3 spans 17 amino acids. Germline loops: CDR1 SGHRS, CDR2 YFSETQ. CDR3 protein: CASSYQRGGIPYNEQFF. The CDR3 DNA is TGCGCCAGCAGCTACCAGCGGGGGGGAATTCCCTACAATGAGCAGTTCTTC. The full variable domain, with the rest looked up from reference TRBV5-1 and TRBJ2-1, is KAGVTQTPRYLIKTRGQQVTLSCSPISGHRSVSWYQQTPGQGLQFLFEYFSETQRNKGNFPGRFSGRQFSNSRSEMNVSTLELGDSALYLCASSYQRGGIPYNEQFFGPGTRLTVL.

This clone was seen a few times. The chain joins TRBV5-4 to TRBJ1-5; D unclear. This CDR3 comprises 13 residues. Trimming stripped 4 bases from V and 3 bases from J, with 8 bases between. The germline V gene has CDR1 SGHNT and CDR2 YYREEE (reference sequence). CDR3 coding DNA: TGTGCCAGCAGCCCGAATCCCAATCAGCCCCAGCATTTT. Translated, it gives CASSPNPNQPQHF.

V gene TRBV7-9 combines with J gene TRBJ2-7, with D possibly TRBD1 on 6 matching bases. The CDR3 is 14 residues long. Trimming stripped 5 bases from V and 1 base from J, with 12 bases between. The V gene's germline CDR1 is SEHNR and CDR2 FQNEAQ (reference sequence). The DNA for the CDR3 is TGTGCCAGCAGCACCTGGACAGCTTCCTACGAGCAGTACTTC. As protein: CASSTWTASYEQYF.

The chain combines TRBV10-3 with TRBJ1-2; D call uncertain. V dropped 7 bases and J dropped 7 bases, with 22 bases sitting between them. This CDR3 contains 15 residues. CDR1 and CDR2 from the germline V gene are ENHRY and SYGVKD. This chain's CDR3 is CAITGSGRTERGYTF. The CDR3 region has the DNA TGTGCCATCACGGGTTCGGGCAGAACCGAACGTGGCTACACCTTC.

The chain couples TRBV11-2 to TRBJ2-7; 12 bases match TRBD2. V shed 5 bases, J shed 3 bases, and the junction held 11 bases outside the gene matches. CDR1 SGHAT and CDR2 FQNNGV come from the germline V gene. This CDR3 has 17 amino acids. The CDR3 region has the DNA TGTGCCAGCAGCCCCCCGACTAGCGGGAGCCCGTTCTACGAGCAGTACTTC. This translates into CASSPPTSGSPFYEQYF.